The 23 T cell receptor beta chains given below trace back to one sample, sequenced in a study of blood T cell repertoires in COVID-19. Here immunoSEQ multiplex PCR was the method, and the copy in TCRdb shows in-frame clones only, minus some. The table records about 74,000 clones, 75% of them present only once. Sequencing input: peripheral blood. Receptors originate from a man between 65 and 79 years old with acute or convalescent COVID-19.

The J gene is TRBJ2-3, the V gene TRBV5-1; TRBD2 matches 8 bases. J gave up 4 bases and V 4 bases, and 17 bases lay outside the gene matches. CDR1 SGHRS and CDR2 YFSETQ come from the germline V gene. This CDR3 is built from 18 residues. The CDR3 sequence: CASSPQMQAGARADTQYF. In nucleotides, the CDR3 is TGCGCCAGCAGCCCCCAGATGCAAGCGGGAGCAAGGGCAGATACGCAGTATTTT.

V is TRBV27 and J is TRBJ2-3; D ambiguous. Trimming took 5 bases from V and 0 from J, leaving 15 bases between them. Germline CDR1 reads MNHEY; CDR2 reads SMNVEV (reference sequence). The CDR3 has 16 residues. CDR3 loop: CASSPLYEPSTDTQYF. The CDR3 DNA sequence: TGTGCCAGCAGTCCGCTCTATGAACCTAGCACAGATACGCAGTATTTT.

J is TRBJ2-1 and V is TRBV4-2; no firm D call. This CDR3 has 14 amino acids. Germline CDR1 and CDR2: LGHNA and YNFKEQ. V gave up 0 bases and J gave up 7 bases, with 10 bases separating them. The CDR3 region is CASSQDLSRNEQFF. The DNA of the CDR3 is TGTGCCAGCAGCCAAGATCTGTCTAGGAATGAGCAGTTCTTC.

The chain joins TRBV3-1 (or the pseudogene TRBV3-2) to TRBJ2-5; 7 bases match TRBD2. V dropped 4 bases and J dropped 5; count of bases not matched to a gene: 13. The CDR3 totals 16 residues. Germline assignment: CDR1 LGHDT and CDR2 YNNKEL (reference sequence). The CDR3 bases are TGTGCCAGCAGCCTTAGACTAGCCGGAGCGGGGGAGACCCAGTACTTC. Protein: CASSLRLAGAGETQYF.

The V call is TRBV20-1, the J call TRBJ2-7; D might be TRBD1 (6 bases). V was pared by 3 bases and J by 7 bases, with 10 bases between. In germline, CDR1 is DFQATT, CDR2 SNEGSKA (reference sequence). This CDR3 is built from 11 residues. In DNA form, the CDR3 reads TGCAGTGCTAGTAATCAGGGGGAGCAGTACTTC. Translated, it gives CSASNQGEQYF.

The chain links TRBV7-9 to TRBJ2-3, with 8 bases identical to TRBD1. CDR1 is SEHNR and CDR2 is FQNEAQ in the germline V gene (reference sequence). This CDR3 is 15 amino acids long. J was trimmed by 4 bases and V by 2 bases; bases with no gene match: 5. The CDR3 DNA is TGTGCCAGCAGCTTAACCCAGGGGGCTTCAGATACGCAGTATTTT. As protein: CASSLTQGASDTQYF.

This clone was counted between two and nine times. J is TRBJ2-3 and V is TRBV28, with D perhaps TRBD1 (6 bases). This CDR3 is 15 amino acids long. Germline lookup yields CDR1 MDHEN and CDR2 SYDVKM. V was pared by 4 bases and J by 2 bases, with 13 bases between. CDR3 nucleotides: TGTGCCAGCAGTTCCGCCGGGACATTCACAGATACGCAGTATTTT. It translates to CASSSAGTFTDTQYF. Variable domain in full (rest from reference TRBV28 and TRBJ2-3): DVKVTQSSRYLVKRTGEKVFLECVQDMDHENMFWYRQDPGLGLRLIYFSYDVKMKEKGDIPEGYSVSREKKERFSLILESASTNQTSMYLCASSSAGTFTDTQYFGPGTRLTVL.

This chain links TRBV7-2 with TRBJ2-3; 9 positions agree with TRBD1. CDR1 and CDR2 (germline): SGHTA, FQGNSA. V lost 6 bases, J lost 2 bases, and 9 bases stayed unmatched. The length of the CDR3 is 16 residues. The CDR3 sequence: CASSLQGALFTDTQYF. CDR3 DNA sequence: TGTGCCAGCAGTCTACAGGGGGCACTTTTCACAGATACGCAGTATTTT.

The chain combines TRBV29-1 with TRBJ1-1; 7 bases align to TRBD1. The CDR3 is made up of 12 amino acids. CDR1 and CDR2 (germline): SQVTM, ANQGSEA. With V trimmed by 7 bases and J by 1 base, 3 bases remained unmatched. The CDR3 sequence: CSGDRENTEAFF. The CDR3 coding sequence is TGCAGCGGAGACAGGGAGAACACTGAAGCTTTCTTT.

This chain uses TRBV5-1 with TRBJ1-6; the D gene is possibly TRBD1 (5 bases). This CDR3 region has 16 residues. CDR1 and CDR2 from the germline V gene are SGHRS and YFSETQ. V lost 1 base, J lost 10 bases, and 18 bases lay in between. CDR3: CASSLSGVDGASPLHF. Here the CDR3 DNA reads TGCGCCAGCAGCTTGAGTGGCGTCGATGGGGCCTCACCCCTCCACTTT. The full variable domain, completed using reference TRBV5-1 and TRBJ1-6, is KAGVTQTPRYLIKTRGQQVTLSCSPISGHRSVSWYQQTPGQGLQFLFEYFSETQRNKGNFPGRFSGRQFSNSRSEMNVSTLELGDSALYLCASSLSGVDGASPLHFGNGTRLTVT.

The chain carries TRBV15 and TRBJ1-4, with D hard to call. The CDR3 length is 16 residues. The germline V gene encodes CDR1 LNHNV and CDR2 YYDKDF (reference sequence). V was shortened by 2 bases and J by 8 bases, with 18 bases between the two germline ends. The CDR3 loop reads CATSRPQRARREKLFF. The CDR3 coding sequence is TGTGCCACCAGCAGACCCCAGAGGGCAAGGAGGGAAAAACTGTTTTTT.

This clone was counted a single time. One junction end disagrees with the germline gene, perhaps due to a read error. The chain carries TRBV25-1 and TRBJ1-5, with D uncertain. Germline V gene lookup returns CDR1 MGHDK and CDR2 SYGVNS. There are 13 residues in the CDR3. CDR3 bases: TGTGCCAGCAGTGTTGGCGGCAACCAGCCCCAGCATTTT. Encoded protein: CASSVGGNQPQHF.

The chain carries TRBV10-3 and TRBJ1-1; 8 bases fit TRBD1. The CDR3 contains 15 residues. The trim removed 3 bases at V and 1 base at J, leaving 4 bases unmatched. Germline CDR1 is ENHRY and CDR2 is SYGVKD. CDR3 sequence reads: CAISEGQGANTEAFF. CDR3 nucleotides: TGTGCCATCAGTGAAGGACAGGGCGCGAACACTGAAGCTTTCTTT.

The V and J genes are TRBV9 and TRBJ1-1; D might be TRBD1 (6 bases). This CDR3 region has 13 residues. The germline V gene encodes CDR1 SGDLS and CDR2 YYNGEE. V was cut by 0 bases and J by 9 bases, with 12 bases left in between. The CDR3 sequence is CASSVENTGQAFF. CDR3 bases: TGTGCCAGCAGCGTAGAGAATACAGGGCAAGCTTTCTTT.

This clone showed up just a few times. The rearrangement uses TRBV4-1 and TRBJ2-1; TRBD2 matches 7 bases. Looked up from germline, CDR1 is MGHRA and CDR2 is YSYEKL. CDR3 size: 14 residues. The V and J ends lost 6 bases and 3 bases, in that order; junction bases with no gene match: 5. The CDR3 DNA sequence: TGCGCCAGCAGAGGAGAGCGGGACTACAATGAGCAGTTCTTC. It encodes CASRGERDYNEQFF.

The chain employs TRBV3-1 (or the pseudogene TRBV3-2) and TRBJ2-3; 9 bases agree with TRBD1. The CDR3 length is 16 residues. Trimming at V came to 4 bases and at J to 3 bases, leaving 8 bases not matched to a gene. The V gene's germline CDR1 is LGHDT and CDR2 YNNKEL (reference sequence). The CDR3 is CASSPLAGTGTDTQYF. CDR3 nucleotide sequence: TGTGCCAGCAGCCCTCTCGCCGGGACAGGGACAGATACGCAGTATTTT.

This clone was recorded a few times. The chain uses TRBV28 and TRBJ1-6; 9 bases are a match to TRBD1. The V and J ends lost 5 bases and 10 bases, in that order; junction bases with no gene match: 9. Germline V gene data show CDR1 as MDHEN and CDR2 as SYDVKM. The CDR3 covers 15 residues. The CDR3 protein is CASSGRDRVFSPLHF. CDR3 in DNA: TGTGCCAGCAGTGGGCGGGACAGGGTTTTCTCACCCCTCCACTTT.

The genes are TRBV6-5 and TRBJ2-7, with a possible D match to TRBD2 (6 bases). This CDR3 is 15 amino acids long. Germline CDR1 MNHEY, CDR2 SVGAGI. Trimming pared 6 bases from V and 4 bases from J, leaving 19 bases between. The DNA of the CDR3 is TGTGCCAGCAGCACAACCTCGGGACTGGATTACGAGCAGTACTTC. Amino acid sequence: CASSTTSGLDYEQYF.

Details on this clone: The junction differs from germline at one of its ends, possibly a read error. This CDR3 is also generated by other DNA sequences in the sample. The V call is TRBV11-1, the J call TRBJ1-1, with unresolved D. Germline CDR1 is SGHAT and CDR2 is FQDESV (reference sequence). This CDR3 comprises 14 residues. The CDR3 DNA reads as TGTGCCAGCAGCTTAGTCACAGCCAACACCGAAGCTTTCTTT. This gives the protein CASSLVTANTEAFF. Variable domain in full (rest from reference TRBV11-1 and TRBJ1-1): EAEVAQSPRYKITEKSQAVAFWCDPISGHATLYWYRQILGQGPELLVQFQDESVVDDSQLPKDRFSAERLKGVDSTLKIQPAELGDSAMYLCASSLVTANTEAFFGQGTRLTVV.

The CDR3 protein is CASQAGAYEQYF. In DNA, the CDR3 is TGTGCCAGTCAGGCGGGGGCCTACGAGCAGTACTTC. The chain employs TRBV25-1 and TRBJ2-7; TRBD2 aligns across 7 bases. CDR1 MGHDK and CDR2 SYGVNS come from the germline V gene. The CDR3 runs to 12 residues. Germline trimming cut 9 bases from V and 2 bases from J; bases unmatched to any gene: 4.

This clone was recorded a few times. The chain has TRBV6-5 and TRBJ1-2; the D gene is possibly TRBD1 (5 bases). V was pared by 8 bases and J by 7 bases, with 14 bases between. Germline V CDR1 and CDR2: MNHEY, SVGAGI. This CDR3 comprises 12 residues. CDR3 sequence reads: CASLLGGLGYTF. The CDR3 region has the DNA TGTGCCAGCCTCCTCGGGGGTCTTGGCTACACCTTC.

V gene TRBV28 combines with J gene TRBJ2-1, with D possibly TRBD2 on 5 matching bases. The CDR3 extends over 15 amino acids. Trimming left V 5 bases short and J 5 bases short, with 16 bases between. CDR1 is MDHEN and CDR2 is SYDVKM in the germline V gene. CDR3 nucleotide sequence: TGTGCCAGCAGTCCTATAGCGCCGATTGACAATGAGCAGTTCTTC. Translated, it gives CASSPIAPIDNEQFF.

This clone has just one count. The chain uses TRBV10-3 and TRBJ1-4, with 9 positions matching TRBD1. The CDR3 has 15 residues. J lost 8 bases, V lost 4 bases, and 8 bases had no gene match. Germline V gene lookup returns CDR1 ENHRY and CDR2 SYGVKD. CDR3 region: CAISGYRGQGEKLFF. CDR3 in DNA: TGTGCCATCAGTGGGTACAGGGGACAGGGAGAAAAACTGTTTTTT.